A single T cell receptor (beta chain) is shown here with its context. Antigen unknown. Relative to the germline gene, one junction end is altered; a read error may explain this. Assay used: immunoSEQ multiplex PCR; TCRdb lists only in-frame clones, some missing. The table lists 55,000 to 90,000 clones, around 86% of them singletons. This sample was taken from a study of OX40 agonist ivuxolimab in advanced cancers. Across the study: One patient with hepatocellular carcinoma and two with cutaneous melanoma, three in all, had partial responses. Study results and caveats: Low normalized T-cell clonal expansion was also seen in some nonresponders. Clonal expansion in partial responders at 0.1-3.0 mg/kg ranked among the lowest.

Germline-derived CDR1 and CDR2 are GTSNPN and SVGIG (reference sequence). This CDR3 has 13 residues. The sequence derives from an adult with an advanced solid tumor such as melanoma, head and neck, liver or kidney cancer. V gene TRBV30 combines with J gene TRBJ2-5, with D possibly matching TRBD1 (5 bases). Here the sequenced sample was CD4+ or CD8+ T cells sorted from blood, taken in a trial of the OX40 agonist ivuxolimab. In DNA form, the CDR3 reads TGTGCCTGGAGACGCGCAGGGAAAGAGGCCCAGTACTTC. Translating gives CAWRRAGKEAQYF.